Included here is one TCR beta chain sequence, with context. Its antigen remains undetermined. No qualities accompany the bases; no much larger clone lies one base away. Library generation was performed with 5' RACE. Sequencing used a NextSeq 500. The TCR library protocol attached a unique molecular identifier to each TCR cDNA molecule to allow correction of PCR and sequencing errors. Processing in the source paper ran as follows. TCR identification, UMI-based error correction and CDR3 extraction were performed with Decombinator tools. TCRs above a frequency of 2 per 1,000, corresponding to the top 1% of the tumor frequency distribution, were defined as expanded. Each repertoire was subsampled 100 times to 5,000 TCRs, after which Renyi diversity was computed with the R vegan package. To build CDR3 similarity networks, amino acid triplet string-kernel similarity was used, and CDR3s were connected when their pairwise similarity was above 0.82. The public reads were quality trimmed at Q25 with fastp and then assembled into clones with MiXCR by TCRdb, keeping productive beta chains. Under each unique CDR3 protein, matching rows form one entry showing the most common genes and DNA. The V and J calls shown here were made by TCRdb, not taken from the authors' results. Present in this sample are roughly 75,000 distinct CDR3 sequences, about 14% of which were seen just once. Clones ranked in the top ten supply 5.5% to 7.5% of the sample.

The germline V gene gives CDR1 as SGHRS and CDR2 as YFSETQ. V loses 1 base at its end and J loses 7 bases; junction bases beyond the gene matches: 8. From cysteine to phenylalanine, the CDR3 is 15 amino acids long. Only the CDR3 portion is preserved as DNA: 45 bases, with reading frame beginning at the first base. What the time point label conveys for this sample: sample taken at primary tumor resection. TCR sequencing used whole RNA extracted from tumor and nontumor lung tissue, or from cryopreserved PBMC samples, without cell sorting. Samples were obtained from roughly 72 patients with early-stage, untreated non-small cell lung cancer from the lung TRACERx cohort. Only patients for whom sufficient RNA was available from at least two tumor regions were selected for TCR sequencing. These data belong to a study of spatial heterogeneity in lung cancer (dated by TCRdb to between 2018 and 2021). Notes on the research overall: Beta-chain transcripts were consistently detected in greater numbers than alpha-chain transcripts, which likely reflected higher beta-chain transcript abundance. The study linked features of the TCR repertoire to counts of nonsynonymous mutations, which were determined by whole-exome sequencing of tumor tissue. TCR alpha and beta repertoires were quantitatively compared across multiple tumor regions, matched nontumor lung and blood in non-small cell lung cancer. In the raw uncorrected reads, each unique combination of TCR and UMI appeared on average more than ten times. Both alpha and beta chains were TCR-sequenced in 210 or so tumor regions, approximately 67 matched nontumor lung samples and around 50 PBMC samples obtained at surgery.

Summary of the overall study and its limitations: Ubiquitous expanded tumor TCRs were detected in blood more often at tumor resection than at routine follow-up. Additional single-cell paired TCR alpha and beta sequencing was considered necessary to confirm, at a functional level, the hypothesis that regional TCRs recognize regional mutations.

The chain is made from TRBV5-1 and TRBJ2-1; the junction holds 7 bases that match TRBD1. This receptor was obtained from a male donor with early-stage non-small cell lung cancer. The sequencing used PBMCs, collected at surgery. The DNA is as follows: TGCGCCAGCAGCTTGTTACGGACAGGAGGAAATGAGCAGTTCTTC. Translation gives CASSLLRTGGNEQFF.